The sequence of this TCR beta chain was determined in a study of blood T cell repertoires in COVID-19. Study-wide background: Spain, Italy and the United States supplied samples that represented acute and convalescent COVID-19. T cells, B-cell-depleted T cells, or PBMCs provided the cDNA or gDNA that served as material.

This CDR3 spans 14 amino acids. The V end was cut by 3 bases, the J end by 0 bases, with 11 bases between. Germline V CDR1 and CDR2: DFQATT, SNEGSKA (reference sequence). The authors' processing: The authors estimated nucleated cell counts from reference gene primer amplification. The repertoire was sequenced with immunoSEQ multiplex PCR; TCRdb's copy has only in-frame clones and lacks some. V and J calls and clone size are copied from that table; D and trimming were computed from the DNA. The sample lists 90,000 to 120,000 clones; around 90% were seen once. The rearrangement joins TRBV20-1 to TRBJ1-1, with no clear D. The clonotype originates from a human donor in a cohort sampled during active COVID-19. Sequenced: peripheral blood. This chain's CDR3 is CSASRDSMNTEAFF. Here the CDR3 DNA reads TGCAGTGCTAGTCGGGATTCTATGAACACTGAAGCTTTCTTT.